This entry lists 24 T cell receptor beta chains sequenced from one sample in a study of blood T cell repertoires in COVID-19 (dated by TCRdb to between 2020 and 2021). The library relied on the immunoSEQ multiplex PCR assay. The table was pulled from immuneACCESS by TCRdb, which kept in-frame rearrangements only. Such tables lose some clones; where checked, under half of the loss comes from unresolved V genes, and the rest has no known cause. This sample holds tens of thousands of clones; roughly 92% were observed only once. The ten most abundant clones make up 0.37% of the sample. The sample taken for sequencing was peripheral blood. All receptors come from a man aged 50-59 years with COVID-19, enrolled during active disease.

This clone is a singleton in its sample. The chain couples TRBV5-1 to TRBJ2-7, with 7 bases identical to TRBD1. The CDR3 loop spans 15 amino acids. J lost 3 bases, V lost 4 bases, and 10 bases had no gene match. Germline V gene lookup returns CDR1 SGHRS and CDR2 YFSETQ. The CDR3 reads CASSPVDRAVYEQYF. CDR3 nucleotides: TGCGCCAGCAGCCCGGTTGACAGGGCCGTCTACGAGCAGTACTTC.

This rearrangement joins TRBV5-8 to TRBJ2-3; 10 positions match TRBD2. Trimming cost V 5 bases and J 0 bases; bases outside gene matches: 3. The CDR3 covers 15 residues. Germline V lookup: CDR1 SGHTS, CDR2 YDEGEE. The CDR3 region is CASSQLAGSTDTQYF. The CDR3 DNA sequence: TGTGCCAGCAGTCAACTAGCGGGAAGCACAGATACGCAGTATTTT.

The chain is built from TRBV24-1 and TRBJ1-2, with D possibly matching TRBD1 (6 bases). The V gene's germline CDR1 is KGHDR and CDR2 SFDVKD. V lost 4 bases and J 3 bases, leaving 11 bases between the germline ends. This CDR3 region has 14 residues. The CDR3 DNA follows: TGTGCCACCAGTGAGCAGGGGTTCGACTATGGCTACACCTTC. This sequence encodes CATSEQGFDYGYTF.

The chain has TRBV23-1 and TRBJ1-5; TRBD1 aligns across 8 bases. TRBV23-1 is placed among ORFs of uncertain function. The CDR3 spans 17 residues. The ends lost 4 bases at V and 7 bases at J; junction bases unmatched: 15. CDR3 in DNA: TGCGCCAGCAGTCCGCCCCCTAGGACAGGGCCAGGACAGCCCCAGCATTTT. It yields the protein CASSPPPRTGPGQPQHF.

This chain links TRBV4-1 with TRBJ1-6; the match to TRBD1 covers 9 bases. CDR1 is MGHRA and CDR2 is YSYEKL in the germline V gene. The V and J ends lost 0 bases and 4 bases, in that order; junction bases with no gene match: 4. This CDR3 region has 17 residues. CDR3 coding DNA: TGCGCCAGCAGCCAAGAACCCGGGACAGGGTATAATTCACCCCTCCACTTT. Protein: CASSQEPGTGYNSPLHF.

This chain connects TRBV6-5 to TRBJ2-3; no clear D. V lost 10 bases and J 0 bases, leaving 11 bases between the germline ends. There are 13 residues in the CDR3. Germline V gene sequence: CDR1 MNHEY, CDR2 SVGAGI. CDR3 nucleotides: TGTGCCATACAGAACCCTAGCACAGATACGCAGTATTTT. Translation: CAIQNPSTDTQYF.

V gene TRBV7-6 combines with J gene TRBJ2-3, with D possibly matching TRBD2 (6 bases). V shed 0 bases and J shed 0 bases, with 10 bases lying between them. The germline gives CDR1 SGHVS, CDR2 FNYEAQ. The CDR3 is made up of 16 amino acids. In nucleotides, the CDR3 is TGTGCCAGCAGCTTAGCTGGCGGGGTTAGCACAGATACGCAGTATTTT. As protein: CASSLAGGVSTDTQYF.

The rearrangement links TRBV6-1 to TRBJ1-2, with D tentatively TRBD1 (6 bases). CDR3 length: 15 residues. V was clipped by 3 bases and J by 0 bases, with 11 bases between them. Germline lookup yields CDR1 MNHNS and CDR2 SASEGT. The CDR3 DNA sequence: TGTGCCAGCAGTGAGGGGACACTGTCTAACTATGGCTACACCTTC. Translation: CASSEGTLSNYGYTF.

This clone showed up just once. This chain uses TRBV6-5 with TRBJ1-6, with TRBD1 matching 7 bases. V shed 7 bases, J shed 10 bases, and the junction held 10 bases outside the gene matches. CDR3 length: 14 amino acids. The V gene's germline CDR1 is MNHEY and CDR2 SVGAGI. The chain's CDR3 is CASTDGGGESPLHF. As DNA, the CDR3 is TGTGCCAGCACCGACGGAGGGGGCGAATCACCCCTCCACTTT.

This chain uses TRBV29-1 with TRBJ1-1; 8 bases agree with TRBD1. In germline, CDR1 is SQVTM, CDR2 ANQGSEA. J was trimmed by 0 bases and V by 3 bases; bases with no gene match: 3. The CDR3 runs 14 residues. The CDR3 DNA sequence: TGCAGCGTTGAGTGGACAGGGCTGAACACTGAAGCTTTCTTT. It yields the protein CSVEWTGLNTEAFF.

This chain connects TRBV4-1 to TRBJ2-7, with TRBD1 as a possible D gene (8 bases). CDR3 size: 15 residues. Germline V CDR1 and CDR2: MGHRA, YSYEKL. Trimming cost V 3 bases and J 2 bases, with 14 bases left between them. The CDR3 region has the DNA TGCGCCAGCAGCCAGATTACAGGGGGGGCCTACGAGCAGTACTTC. Protein: CASSQITGGAYEQYF.

The gene calls are TRBV30 and TRBJ1-3; a possible D gene is TRBD1 (5 bases). The CDR3 is 13 amino acids. V was pared by 2 bases and J by 7 bases, with 12 bases between. Germline assignment: CDR1 GTSNPN and CDR2 SVGIG (reference sequence). Written as DNA, the CDR3 is TGTGCCTGGAGTCGGCAGGGCGATAACACCATATATTTT. Protein product: CAWSRQGDNTIYF. Looking up the rest from reference TRBV30 and TRBJ1-3 gives the full variable domain: SQTIHQWPATLVQPVGSPLSLECTVEGTSNPNLYWYRQAAGRGLQLLFYSVGIGQISSEVPQNLSASRPQDRQFILSSKKLLLSDSGFYLCAWSRQGDNTIYFGEGSWLTVV.

The J gene is TRBJ2-7, the V gene TRBV3-1 (or the pseudogene TRBV3-2); TRBD2 agrees at 8 bases. The trim removed 0 bases at V and 5 bases at J, leaving 9 bases unmatched. CDR1 is LGHDT and CDR2 is YNNKEL in the germline V gene (reference sequence). The CDR3 length is 16 residues. DNA of the CDR3: TGTGCCAGCAGCCAAGATTCGGGCGGGAGGATGCACGAGCAGTACTTC. The encoded protein is CASSQDSGGRMHEQYF.

The gene calls are TRBV11-3 and TRBJ2-5; 11 bases fit TRBD1. Germline V gene lookup returns CDR1 SGHNT and CDR2 YENEEA. V was clipped by 5 bases and J by 5 bases; unmatched bases: 7. The CDR3 is 15 residues long. The CDR3 loop reads CASSLGQGAEETQYF. The CDR3 DNA sequence: TGTGCCAGCAGCCTTGGACAGGGGGCTGAGGAGACCCAGTACTTC.

The chain recombines TRBV5-4 with TRBJ1-1; 11 bases line up with TRBD1. Germline loops: CDR1 SGHNT, CDR2 YYREEE (reference sequence). Germline trimming cut 4 bases from V and 3 bases from J; bases unmatched to any gene: 5. The CDR3 consists of 15 residues. The CDR3 here is CASSRGTGGYTEAFF. CDR3 nucleotide sequence: TGTGCCAGCAGCCGCGGGACAGGGGGATACACTGAAGCTTTCTTT.

This clone showed up just once. This chain connects TRBV6-5 to TRBJ1-2, with D possibly matching TRBD1 (6 bases). V shed 2 bases and J shed 5 bases, with 6 bases lying between them. The CDR3 runs 12 residues. Germline CDR1 is MNHEY and CDR2 is SVGAGI. The CDR3, as DNA: TGTGCCAGCAGTTACAGGGGGTATGGCTACACCTTC. It specifies CASSYRGYGYTF.

The chain couples TRBV21-1 to TRBJ2-5; the listed D gene, TRBD2, was not tested against the DNA. TRBV21-1 is a documented pseudogene. This CDR3 comprises 15 residues. The chain's CDR3 is CASSKAGGGGETQYF. The CDR3 region has the DNA TGTGCCAGCAGCAAAGCGGGGGGAGGGGGGGAGACCCAGTACTTC.

The chain couples TRBV11-2 to TRBJ2-3; 8 bases match TRBD2. The V gene end was trimmed by 5 bases and the J gene end by 2 bases; junction bases not matched to a gene: 6. Looked up from germline, CDR1 is SGHAT and CDR2 is FQNNGV. This CDR3 is 15 amino acids long. The CDR3 here is CASSPLAGFTDTQYF. The CDR3 nucleotides read TGTGCCAGCAGCCCGTTAGCGGGATTCACAGATACGCAGTATTTT.

This rearrangement joins TRBV6-4 to TRBJ2-1, with 12 nucleotides matching TRBD2. Trimming cost V 0 bases and J 6 bases; bases outside gene matches: 0. Germline V gene sequence: CDR1 MRHNA, CDR2 SNTAGT. This CDR3 spans 15 amino acids. The CDR3 nucleotides read TGTGCCAGCAGTGACTCGACTAGCGGGAGCAATGAGCAGTTCTTC. Amino acids: CASSDSTSGSNEQFF.

J is TRBJ2-3 and V is TRBV7-6; weak D call: TRBD2 (6 bases). CDR3 length: 18 amino acids. Trimming removed 2 bases from V and 6 bases from J, with 24 bases in between. Germline V gives CDR1 SGHVS, CDR2 FNYEAQ. CDR3 nucleotides: TGTGCCAGCAGCTTACGTTCTCCTAGCGCCCTGATTCGGGATACGCAGTATTTT. The encoded protein is CASSLRSPSALIRDTQYF.

The CDR3 loop is CASSRSRDEKLFF. CDR3 coding DNA: TGTGCCAGCAGTCGTTCCCGGGATGAAAAACTGTTTTTT. V and J are TRBV11-2 and TRBJ1-4; D call uncertain. Germline V gene lookup returns CDR1 SGHAT and CDR2 FQNNGV. Trimming left V 6 bases short and J 6 bases short, with 11 bases between. CDR3 length equals 13 residues.

The chain has TRBV2 and TRBJ2-7; 8 bases agree with TRBD1. Germline CDR1 SNHLY, CDR2 FYNNEI. V dropped 6 bases and J dropped 5; count of bases not matched to a gene: 6. CDR3 length equals 13 residues. CDR3: CASSSDRGHEQYF. Written as DNA, the CDR3 is TGTGCCAGCAGCTCTGACAGGGGCCACGAGCAGTACTTC.

The CDR3 protein is CASDRVESHEQYF. In DNA, the CDR3 is TGTGCCTCGGACAGGGTGGAATCCCACGAGCAGTACTTC. V gene TRBV30 combines with J gene TRBJ2-7; 8 bases agree with TRBD1. CDR3 length equals 13 residues. V lost 7 bases to trimming and J lost 5 bases; unmatched junction nucleotides: 10. CDR1 GTSNPN and CDR2 SVGIG come from the germline V gene (reference sequence).

V gene TRBV30 combines with J gene TRBJ1-1; D uncertain. CDR3 length: 16 residues. V was clipped by 0 bases and J by 5 bases, with 19 bases between them. Germline V gene lookup returns CDR1 GTSNPN and CDR2 SVGIG (reference sequence). The CDR3 reads CAWSVRFEFRVTEAFF. The CDR3 region has the DNA TGTGCCTGGAGTGTACGGTTCGAGTTCCGGGTAACTGAAGCTTTCTTT. Drawing the rest from reference TRBV30 and TRBJ1-1, the complete variable domain is SQTIHQWPATLVQPVGSPLSLECTVEGTSNPNLYWYRQAAGRGLQLLFYSVGIGQISSEVPQNLSASRPQDRQFILSSKKLLLSDSGFYLCAWSVRFEFRVTEAFFGQGTRLTVV.